Included here is one T cell receptor (beta chain) sequence, with context. The sample comes from a study of response to subunit inactivated influenza vaccine. TCRdb analysed the RT-PCR reads with MiXCR anew, one entry per CDR3 protein. The top ten hold 2.5% to 3% of the sample, which has about 540,000 distinct CDR3 sequences, roughly 23% seen once. Germline lookup yields CDR1 WSHSY and CDR2 SAAADI. V lost 5 bases to trimming and J lost 4 bases; unmatched junction nucleotides: 7. The CDR3 runs 16 residues. The data were also submitted as part of a second study, on T cells expressing NK-cell markers. Per that paper: It was by 5'RACE template switching with UMIs that TCR beta cDNA was made.

This specimen was CD4+ T cells sorted from PBMCs, taken 11 to 12 days after vaccination. The receptor comes from a man aged 50 or older who received an inactivated influenza vaccine. V is TRBV10-2 and J is TRBJ2-3; 12 bases agree with TRBD2. CDR3 nucleotide sequence: TGCGCCAGCAGTCAAGAAGGACTAGCGGGGCCAGATACGCAGTATTTT. This encodes CASSQEGLAGPDTQYF.